This T cell receptor beta chain is drawn from a study of T cell responses to AZD1222 COVID-19 vaccine. Study-wide findings and caveats: Close to half of spike-specific TCRs reportedly recognize unmutated variant regions.

The CDR3 is made up of 16 amino acids. The germline CDR1 and CDR2 sequences are MGHRA and YSYEKL. The junction had 9 bases not matched to a gene; V was cut back by 2 bases and J by 5 bases. Regarding this clone: What it recognizes is unknown.

Some clones are missing from TCRdb's copy, which holds only in-frame ones; the method was immunoSEQ multiplex PCR. Here the sample spans some 170,000 clones, around nine tenths being singletons. The sample was peripheral blood, taken on day 0 of AZD1222 vaccination. The clonotype comes from an adult in good health. The genes are TRBV4-1 and TRBJ1-1; 9 positions agree with TRBD1. The DNA of the CDR3 is TGCGCCAGCAGCCAATTAAGTGGGACAGGGCAAACTGAAGCTTTCTTT. Its translation is CASSQLSGTGQTEAFF.